The 5 T cell receptor beta chains below come from one sample, sequenced in a study of identical twins. TCRdb re-analysed the 5' RACE reads in MiXCR, keeping a single row per CDR3 protein. This table holds about 290,000 distinct CDR3 sequences, roughly 9.8% found once. These data are also associated with another study on yellow fever vaccine responses in identical twins.

Sequencing was done on a sample of CD8+ T cells sorted from blood. The receptors shown here come from a woman aged 18-29 years in good health.

The chain links TRBV28 to TRBJ2-7; TRBD1 might be the D (6 bases). The CDR3 covers 16 residues. The germline V gene has CDR1 MDHEN and CDR2 SYDVKM. Between the trimmed V and J ends, which lost 7 bases and 0 bases, there was a span of 19 bases. CDR3 DNA: TGTGCCAGCAAACCCCCAGGGGCTCAGAGCTCCTACGAGCAGTACTTC. It encodes CASKPPGAQSSYEQYF.

Note on this clonotype: A much larger clone sits a single nucleotide away, making a read error possible. The chain is built from TRBV4-3 and TRBJ2-1; 9 bases agree with TRBD2. CDR3 size: 14 residues. CDR1 is LGHNA, CDR2 YSLEER, per germline. The V gene end was trimmed by 1 base and the J gene end by 9 bases; junction bases not matched to a gene: 4. Written as DNA, the CDR3 is TGCGCCAGCAGCCAAGGGCTAGCGGGAAGTGAGCAGTTCTTC. Protein product: CASSQGLAGSEQFF.

This clonotype was seen many times. The chain employs TRBV18 and TRBJ2-1; no definite D call. This CDR3 contains 13 residues. Germline V gene sequence: CDR1 KGHSH, CDR2 LQKENI. V lost 1 base and J 9 bases, leaving 10 bases between the germline ends. This CDR3 is CASSPRKVGEQFF. The CDR3 DNA follows: TGTGCCAGCTCACCACGTAAAGTCGGTGAGCAGTTCTTC.

This clonotype appeared a few times. CDR3 sequence: CASSQEGGSPYEQYF. Written as DNA, the CDR3 is TGTGCCAGCAGCCAAGAAGGGGGCTCCCCCTACGAGCAGTACTTC. The chain carries TRBV3-1 and TRBJ2-7; 7 nucleotides line up with TRBD1. V was pared by 0 bases and J by 2 bases, with 4 bases of the junction left unmatched. This CDR3 region has 15 residues. Looked up from germline, CDR1 is LGHDT and CDR2 is YNNKEL (reference sequence).

This clonotype was detected many times. The CDR3 DNA reads as TGTGCCAGCAACCTCGTAGGGGTGGCAGGGACTGAAGCTTTCTTT. Its translation: CASNLVGVAGTEAFF. The chain carries TRBV7-9 and TRBJ1-1; D might be TRBD1 (5 bases). This CDR3 is 15 amino acids long. The V gene's germline CDR1 is SEHNR and CDR2 FQNEAQ (reference sequence). V lost 7 bases, J lost 5 bases, and 20 bases lay in between. Filled out from reference TRBV7-9 and TRBJ1-1, the complete variable domain reads DTGVSQNPRHKITKRGQNVTFRCDPISEHNRLYWYRQTLGQGPEFLTYFQNEAQLEKSRLLSDRFSAERPKGSFSTLEIQRTEQGDSAMYLCASNLVGVAGTEAFFGQGTRLTVV.